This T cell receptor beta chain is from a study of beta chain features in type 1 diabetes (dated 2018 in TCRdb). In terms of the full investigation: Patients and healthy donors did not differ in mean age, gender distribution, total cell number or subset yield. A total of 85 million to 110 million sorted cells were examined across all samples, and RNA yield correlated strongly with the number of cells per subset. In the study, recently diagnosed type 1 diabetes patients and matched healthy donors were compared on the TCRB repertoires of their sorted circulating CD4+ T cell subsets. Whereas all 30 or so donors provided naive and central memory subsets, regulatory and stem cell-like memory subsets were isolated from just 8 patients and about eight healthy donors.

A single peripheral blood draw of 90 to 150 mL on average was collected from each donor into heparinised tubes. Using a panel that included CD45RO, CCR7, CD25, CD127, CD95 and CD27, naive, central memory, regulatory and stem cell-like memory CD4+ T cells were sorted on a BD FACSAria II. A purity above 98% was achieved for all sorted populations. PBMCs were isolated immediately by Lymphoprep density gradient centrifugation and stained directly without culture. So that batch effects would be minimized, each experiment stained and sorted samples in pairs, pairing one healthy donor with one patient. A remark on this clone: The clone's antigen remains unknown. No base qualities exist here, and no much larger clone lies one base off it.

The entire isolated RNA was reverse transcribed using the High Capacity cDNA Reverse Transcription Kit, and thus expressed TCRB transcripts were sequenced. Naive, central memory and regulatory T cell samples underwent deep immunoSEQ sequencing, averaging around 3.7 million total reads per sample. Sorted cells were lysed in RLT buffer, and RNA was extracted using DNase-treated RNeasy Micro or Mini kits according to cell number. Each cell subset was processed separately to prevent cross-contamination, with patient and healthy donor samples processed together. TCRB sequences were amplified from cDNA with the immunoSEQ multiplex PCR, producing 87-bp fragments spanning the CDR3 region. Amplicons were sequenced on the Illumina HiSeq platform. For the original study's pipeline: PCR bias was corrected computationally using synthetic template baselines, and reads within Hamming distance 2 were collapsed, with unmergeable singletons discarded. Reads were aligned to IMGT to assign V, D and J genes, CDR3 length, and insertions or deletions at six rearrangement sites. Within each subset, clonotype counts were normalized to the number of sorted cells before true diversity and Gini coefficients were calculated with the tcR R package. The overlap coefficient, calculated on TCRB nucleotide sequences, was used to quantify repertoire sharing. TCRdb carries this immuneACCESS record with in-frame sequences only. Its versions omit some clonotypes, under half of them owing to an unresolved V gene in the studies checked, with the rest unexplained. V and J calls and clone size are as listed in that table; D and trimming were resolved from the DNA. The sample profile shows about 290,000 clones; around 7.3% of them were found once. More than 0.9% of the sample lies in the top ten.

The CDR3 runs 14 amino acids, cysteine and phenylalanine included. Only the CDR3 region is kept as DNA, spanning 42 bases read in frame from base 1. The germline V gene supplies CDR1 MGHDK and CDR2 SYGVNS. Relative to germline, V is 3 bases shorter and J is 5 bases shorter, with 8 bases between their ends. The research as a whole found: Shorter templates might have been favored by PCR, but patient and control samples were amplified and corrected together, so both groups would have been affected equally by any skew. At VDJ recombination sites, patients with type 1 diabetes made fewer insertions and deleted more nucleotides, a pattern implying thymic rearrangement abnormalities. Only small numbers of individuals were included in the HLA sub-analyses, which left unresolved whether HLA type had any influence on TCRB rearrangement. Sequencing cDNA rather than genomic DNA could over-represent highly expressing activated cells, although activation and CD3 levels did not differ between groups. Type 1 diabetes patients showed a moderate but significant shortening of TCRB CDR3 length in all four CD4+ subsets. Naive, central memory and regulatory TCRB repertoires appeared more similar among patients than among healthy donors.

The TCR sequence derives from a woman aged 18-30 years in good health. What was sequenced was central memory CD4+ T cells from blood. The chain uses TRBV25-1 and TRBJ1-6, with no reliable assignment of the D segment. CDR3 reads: CASSDPRHNSPLHF. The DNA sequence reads TGTGCCAGCAGTGACCCTAGGCATAATTCACCCCTCCACTTT.